This T cell receptor (beta chain) comes out of a study of monozygotic twins with inflammatory bowel disease. General observations from the study: TCRbeta inverse Simpson diversity was decreased in IBD patients versus healthy co-twins.

On this clonotype itself: Its specificity is not known.

The CDR3 loop spans 16 amino acids. The V gene's germline CDR1 is SGHRS and CDR2 YFSETQ. Per-sample cDNA came from eight separate reactions. TCRdb re-called the 5' RACE reads; one entry per CDR3 protein, DNA not given. The sample includes 150,000 to 200,000 distinct CDR3 sequences. Sequenced: blood. This chain connects TRBV5-1 to TRBJ2-3; TCRdb designates TRBD1, a call that cannot be tested without DNA. This sequence originates from a human donor with ulcerative colitis or Crohn's disease, or a healthy co-twin of an affected twin (not recorded which). CDR3: CASSWGRGPQADTQYF.